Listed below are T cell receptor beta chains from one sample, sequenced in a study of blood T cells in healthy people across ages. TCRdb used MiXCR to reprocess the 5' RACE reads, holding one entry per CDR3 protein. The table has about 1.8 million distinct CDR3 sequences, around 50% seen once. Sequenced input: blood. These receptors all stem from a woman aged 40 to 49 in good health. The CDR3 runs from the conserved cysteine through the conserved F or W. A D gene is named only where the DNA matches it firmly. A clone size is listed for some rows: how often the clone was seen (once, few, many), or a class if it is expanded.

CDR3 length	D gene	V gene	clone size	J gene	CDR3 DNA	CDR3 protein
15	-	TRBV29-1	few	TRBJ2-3	TGCAGCGTTGATGGAAGGAACTTGCCCACAGATACGCAGTATTTT	CSVDGRNLPTDTQYF
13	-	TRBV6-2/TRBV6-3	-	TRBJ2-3	TGTGCCAGCAGGGACAGCGTCACAGATACGCAGTATTTT	CASRDSVTDTQYF
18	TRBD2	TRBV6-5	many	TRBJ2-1	TGTGCCAGCAGTTACTCCTACCCAGGTAGCGGGGTCCACAATGAGCAGTTCTTC	CASSYSYPGSGVHNEQFF
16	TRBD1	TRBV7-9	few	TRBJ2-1	TGTGCCAGCAGCCCGCAACCGGGACAGGGTCGCCATGAGCAGTTCTTC	CASSPQPGQGRHEQFF
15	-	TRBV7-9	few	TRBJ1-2	TGTGCCAGCAGCCCAACGGTACAAACCCACTATGGCTACACCTTC	CASSPTVQTHYGYTF
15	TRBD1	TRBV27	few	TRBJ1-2	TGTGCCAGCAGGCAAGGGACAGGGGGCCCCTATGGCTACACCTTC	CASRQGTGGPYGYTF
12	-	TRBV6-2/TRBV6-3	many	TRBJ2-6	TGTGCCAGCAGACAGGGTCCCAACGTCCTGACTTTC	CASRQGPNVLTF
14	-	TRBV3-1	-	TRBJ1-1	TGTGCCAGCAGCCTGAACGGGGGATGGACTGAAGCTTTCTTT	CASSLNGGWTEAFF
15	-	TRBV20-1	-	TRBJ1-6	TGCAGTGCTAGAGTCGTTATGGCTAGTGATTCACCCCTCCACTTT	CSARVVMASDSPLHF
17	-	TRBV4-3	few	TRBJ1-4	TGCGCCAGCAGCCAAGATCTTATCCGGGCAACTAATGAAAAACTGTTTTTT	CASSQDLIRATNEKLFF
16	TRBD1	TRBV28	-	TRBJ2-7	TGTGCCAGCAGTTTTGGGTCGGGACAGGCTTACAATGAGCAGTACTTC	CASSFGSGQAYNEQYF
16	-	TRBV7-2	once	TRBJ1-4	TGTGCCGGCAGCCCCCGGGGTGGCCCAACTAATGAAAAACTGTTTTTT	CAGSPRGGPTNEKLFF
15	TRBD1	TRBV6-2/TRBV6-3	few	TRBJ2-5	TGTGCCAGCAGCAAAAGGGACAGGGACTTGGAGACCCAGTACTTC	CASSKRDRDLETQYF
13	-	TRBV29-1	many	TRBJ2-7	TGCAGCGTTGAAGGGGACACACCCTACGAGCAGTACTTC	CSVEGDTPYEQYF
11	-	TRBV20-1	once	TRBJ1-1	TGCAGTGCTAGAGCGGGCACTGAAGCTTTCTTT	CSARAGTEAFF
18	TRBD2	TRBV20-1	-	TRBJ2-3	TGCAGTGCTAGCCTAACTAATCTAGCGGGGGGACGCACAGATACGCAGTATTTT	CSASLTNLAGGRTDTQYF
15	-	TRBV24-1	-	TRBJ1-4	TGTGCCACCAGTGAGGGCGCCCGAACCAATGAAAAACTGTTTTTT	CATSEGARTNEKLFF